The text below deals with one T cell receptor (beta chain). As yet, its antigen is unknown. The data were taken from a study of cytomegalovirus exposure and HLA in healthy donors. Findings and caveats of the study: Within the roughly 120 validation repertoires, first-cohort TCR clusters tended to co-occur, according to a later analysis. The study recorded 150 to 200 TCR beta chains that were cytomegalovirus-associated.

Clones were read by immunoSEQ multiplex PCR, and TCRdb kept only the in-frame ones, dropping some. Among 150,000 to 180,000 clones listed, around 84% were seen once. The CDR3 is made up of 15 amino acids. Per germline, CDR1 SGHTA and CDR2 FQGNSA. Trimming left V 5 bases short and J 4 bases short, with 18 bases between. V is TRBV7-2 and J is TRBJ2-7; D remains unclear. The specimen sequenced was PBMCs. The TCR originated in a human donor in good health. This CDR3 reads CASSDIRNTPYEQYF. The CDR3 coding sequence is TGTGCCAGCAGCGACATTAGAAACACCCCATACGAGCAGTACTTC.